Below are 17 T cell receptor beta chains sequenced from a single sample in a study of OX40 agonist ivuxolimab in advanced cancers. Sequencing used immunoSEQ multiplex PCR; TCRdb keeps in-frame clones, though not all of them. This sample yields about 84,000 clones, of which more than 70% are seen a single time; approximately 0.2% belongs to the top ten. The sequences come from CD4+ or CD8+ T cells sorted from blood, collected in a trial of the OX40 agonist ivuxolimab. These receptors were collected from an adult with an advanced solid tumor such as melanoma, head and neck, liver or kidney cancer.

Note on this clone: This sample includes further DNA sequences coding for the same CDR3. The chain couples TRBV7-2 to TRBJ2-7, with 11 bases that match TRBD1. This CDR3 has 15 residues. CDR1 and CDR2 (germline): SGHTA, FQGNSA. V lost 3 bases to trimming and J lost 4 bases; unmatched junction nucleotides: 5. The CDR3 DNA reads TGTGCCAGCAGCTTGGGTGGACAGGGGGCTTACGAGCAGTACTTC. Translating gives CASSLGGQGAYEQYF.

This clone was seen more than once but under ten times. V usage is TRBV7-2 and J usage is TRBJ1-5; tentatively, D is TRBD1 (5 bases). Germline V gene sequence: CDR1 SGHTA, CDR2 FQGNSA. Trimming removed 2 bases at V and 1 base at J, with 12 bases between. The CDR3 has 16 amino acids. The CDR3 DNA follows: TGTGCCAGCAGCTTATTAGGGGTCGGGAGCAATCAGCCCCAGCATTTT. Translating gives CASSLLGVGSNQPQHF.

The chain combines TRBV18 with TRBJ2-6; 8 nucleotides align to TRBD1. This CDR3 spans 17 amino acids. Trimming at V came to 4 bases and at J to 2 bases, leaving 7 bases not matched to a gene. CDR1 and CDR2 from the germline V gene are KGHSH and LQKENI. CDR3 in DNA: TGTGCCAGCTCACATGGGACAGGTCGGGCTGGGGCCAACGTCCTGACTTTC. Its translation: CASSHGTGRAGANVLTF.

J is TRBJ1-1 and V is TRBV7-8; no clear D gene. Germline assignment: CDR1 SGHVS and CDR2 FQNEAQ. Trimming removed 1 base at V and 2 bases at J, with 20 bases between. The CDR3 has 18 residues. The CDR3 DNA reads as TGTGCCAGCAGCTTAGAATTCGGTGGCAGAAGCCTTAACACTGAAGCTTTCTTT. Amino acids: CASSLEFGGRSLNTEAFF.

The rearrangement links TRBV27 to TRBJ1-5; TRBD1 is a possible D gene (6 bases). The germline V gene has CDR1 MNHEY and CDR2 SMNVEV (reference sequence). The CDR3 extends over 16 amino acids. V gave up 2 bases and J gave up 2 bases, with 13 bases separating them. CDR3 region: CASSLNGRGRNQPQHF. Here the CDR3 DNA reads TGTGCCAGCAGTTTAAATGGCAGGGGCCGCAATCAGCCCCAGCATTTT.

The chain employs TRBV10-3 and TRBJ1-1, with unresolved D. V was pared by 5 bases and J by 2 bases, with 9 bases between. The CDR3 is 13 amino acids. Germline CDR1 is ENHRY and CDR2 is SYGVKD. The CDR3: CAISHTDNTEAFF. In nucleotides, the CDR3 is TGTGCCATCAGTCACACAGACAACACTGAAGCTTTCTTT.

V gene TRBV5-1 combines with J gene TRBJ2-1; TRBD2 matches 8 bases. In germline, CDR1 is SGHRS, CDR2 YFSETQ. The length of the CDR3 is 15 residues. V dropped 4 bases and J dropped 7; count of bases not matched to a gene: 10. The CDR3 sequence is CASSAPSGGQNEQFF. The CDR3 DNA follows: TGCGCCAGCAGCGCGCCCTCGGGGGGGCAGAATGAGCAGTTCTTC.

The V gene is TRBV29-1, the J gene TRBJ2-2; 9 nucleotides line up with TRBD1. Germline assignment: CDR1 SQVTM and CDR2 ANQGSEA. This CDR3 is built from 14 residues. J was trimmed by 6 bases and V by 7 bases; bases with no gene match: 9. Written as DNA, the CDR3 is TGCAGCGCCCTTAAGGACAGGGGAGCCGGGGAGCTGTTTTTT. Protein: CSALKDRGAGELFF.

The rearrangement joins TRBV10-3 to TRBJ2-1; TRBD1 matches 8 bases. Trimming removed 10 bases from V and 1 base from J; junction bases left unmatched: 6. The CDR3 is made up of 14 amino acids. The germline CDR1 and CDR2 sequences are ENHRY and SYGVKD. The CDR3 bases are TGTGCCACCCAGGGACAGGCGTCCTACAATGAGCAGTTCTTC. Its translation: CATQGQASYNEQFF.

The chain has TRBV28 and TRBJ2-7; a weak D match, TRBD2 (6 bases). CDR3 length equals 17 residues. The V gene lost 6 bases and the J gene lost 0 bases, with 21 bases spanning the gap. Germline V CDR1 and CDR2: MDHEN, SYDVKM. CDR3 nucleotides: TGTGCCAGCAGGCCTGCCGCCGGGGGTGTTGGCTCCTACGAGCAGTACTTC. Translated, it gives CASRPAAGGVGSYEQYF. Together with reference TRBV28 and TRBJ2-7, the CDR3 gives the full variable domain: DVKVTQSSRYLVKRTGEKVFLECVQDMDHENMFWYRQDPGLGLRLIYFSYDVKMKEKGDIPEGYSVSREKKERFSLILESASTNQTSMYLCASRPAAGGVGSYEQYFGPGTRLTVT.

This chain joins TRBV30 and TRBJ1-1; a weak D match, TRBD1 (6 bases). Trimming took off 3 bases at V and 0 bases at J, with 17 bases between the two ends. The CDR3 is made up of 16 amino acids. Germline V CDR1 and CDR2: GTSNPN, SVGIG (reference sequence). CDR3 coding DNA: TGTGCCTGGAGGGGGGGCCAGGGCAGGATGAACACTGAAGCTTTCTTT. This translates into CAWRGGQGRMNTEAFF.

This clone was recorded once. The V and J genes are TRBV2 and TRBJ1-1; D perhaps matches TRBD1 (6 bases). V lost 5 bases and J lost 4, with 14 bases in between. In germline, CDR1 is SNHLY, CDR2 FYNNEI. The CDR3 extends over 14 amino acids. CDR3 region: CASSPQRGGTEAFF. CDR3 coding DNA: TGTGCCAGCAGTCCACAACGAGGGGGCACTGAAGCTTTCTTT.

The chain is built from TRBV19 and TRBJ2-3, with 12 bases matching TRBD1. Trimming cost V 7 bases and J 5 bases; bases outside gene matches: 10. This CDR3 has 16 residues. Germline loops: CDR1 LNHDA, CDR2 SQIVND (reference sequence). Written as DNA, the CDR3 is TGTGCCAGTACATCTCGGGGACAGGGGGCCGGAGATACGCAGTATTTT. It yields the protein CASTSRGQGAGDTQYF.

This clone has a handful of counts. The chain carries TRBV28 and TRBJ1-2; 10 bases match TRBD1. Trimming at V came to 6 bases and at J to 1 base, leaving 5 bases not matched to a gene. Germline values: CDR1 MDHEN, CDR2 SYDVKM. The CDR3 spans 15 residues. The CDR3: CASRAGTGDNYGYTF. In DNA, the CDR3 is TGTGCCAGCAGGGCCGGGACAGGGGATAACTATGGCTACACCTTC.

This clone was detected a few times. The chain couples TRBV7-9 to TRBJ2-1; 10 bases align to TRBD2. This CDR3 has 19 amino acids. Trimming removed 5 bases from V and 2 bases from J; junction bases left unmatched: 15. Looked up from germline, CDR1 is SEHNR and CDR2 is FQNEAQ (reference sequence). The CDR3 DNA reads TGTGCCAGCAGCCCAACCGTTAGGGCTAGCGGGAGTACCTACAATGAGCAGTTCTTC. Protein: CASSPTVRASGSTYNEQFF.

CDR3 residues: CASSWIGNTEAFF. CDR3 DNA sequence: TGCGCCAGTAGTTGGATCGGGAACACTGAAGCTTTCTTT. The gene calls are TRBV5-1 and TRBJ1-1; D is ambiguous. Germline loops: CDR1 SGHRS, CDR2 YFSETQ. V was cut by 8 bases and J by 1 base, with 12 bases left in between. This CDR3 contains 13 residues.

As regards this clone: Different DNA sequences within this sample yield the same CDR3. The chain links TRBV5-1 to TRBJ2-5; D uncertain. This CDR3 is 13 amino acids long. Germline CDR1 reads SGHRS; CDR2 reads YFSETQ. The V end was cut by 1 base, the J end by 4 bases, with 8 bases between. Here the CDR3 reads CASSLSSRETQYF. CDR3 bases: TGCGCCAGCAGCTTGTCTAGTAGAGAGACCCAGTACTTC.